A single sample gave rise to the 20 T cell receptor beta chains below, sequenced in a study of T cells after yellow fever vaccination. TCRdb analysed the 5' RACE reads with MiXCR anew, one entry per CDR3 protein. The sample includes about 260,000 distinct CDR3 sequences, roughly 13% of them seen just once. Sequenced material: CD4+ T cells sorted from PBMCs, taken 45 days after the yellow fever booster vaccination. These receptors came from a man aged 30 to 45 who received the YFV17D yellow fever vaccine.

The chain joins TRBV20-1 to TRBJ1-2; 7 bases fit TRBD1. There are 15 residues in the CDR3. Germline CDR1 DFQATT, CDR2 SNEGSKA (reference sequence). V was clipped by 0 bases and J by 12 bases; unmatched bases: 16. This chain's CDR3 is CSARDPGQRVLWDTF. CDR3 in DNA: TGCAGTGCTAGAGATCCGGGACAGCGGGTACTCTGGGACACCTTC.

This clonotype showed up just a few times. The chain joins TRBV25-1 to TRBJ2-7, with D possibly matching TRBD2 (5 bases). The CDR3 runs 12 residues. Per germline, CDR1 MGHDK and CDR2 SYGVNS. Trimming took off 6 bases at V and 3 bases at J, with 9 bases between the two ends. DNA for the CDR3: TGTGCCAGCAGGACTAACGGCTACGAGCAGTACTTC. This translates into CASRTNGYEQYF.

The chain is built from TRBV7-2 and TRBJ2-3; 8 nucleotides line up with TRBD1. Looked up from germline, CDR1 is SGHTA and CDR2 is FQGNSA. The CDR3 has 14 residues. With V trimmed by 3 bases and J by 8 bases, 7 bases remained unmatched. CDR3 loop: CASSLDRALGTQYF. In nucleotides, the CDR3 is TGTGCCAGCAGCTTGGACAGGGCGTTGGGTACGCAGTATTTT. Full variable domain (remainder filled in from reference TRBV7-2 and TRBJ2-3): GAGVSQSPSNKVTEKGKDVELRCDPISGHTALYWYRQSLGQGLEFLIYFQGNSAPDKSGLPSDRFSAERTGGSVSTLTIQRTQQEDSAVYLCASSLDRALGTQYFGPGTRLTVL.

The chain couples TRBV7-8 to TRBJ1-5; D perhaps matches TRBD1 (6 bases). Germline V lookup: CDR1 SGHVS, CDR2 FQNEAQ. The CDR3 is 15 residues long. V lost 5 bases, J lost 0 bases, and 11 bases lay in between. The CDR3 sequence is CASSGGASSNQPQHF. CDR3 bases: TGTGCCAGCAGCGGGGGGGCGAGTAGCAATCAGCCCCAGCATTTT. The full variable domain, with the rest looked up from reference TRBV7-8 and TRBJ1-5, is GAGVSQSPRYKVAKRGQDVALRCDPISGHVSLFWYQQALGQGPEFLTYFQNEAQLDKSGLPSDRFFAERPEGSVSTLKIQRTQQEDSAVYLCASSGGASSNQPQHFGDGTRLSIL.

Comments on this clonotype: A much larger clone differs by one base, so this may be a read error. This sequence joins TRBV4-2 and TRBJ1-1, with TRBD1 as a possible D gene (5 bases). Germline V lookup: CDR1 LGHNA, CDR2 YNFKEQ. CDR3 size: 14 residues. The chain's CDR3 is CASSQGLGGTEASF. In DNA, the CDR3 is TGTGCCAGCAGCCAAGGGCTGGGGGGGACTGAAGCTTCCTTT.

V gene TRBV6-2 or TRBV6-3 combines with J gene TRBJ2-5; D assignment may be TRBD1 or TRBD2 (6 bases each). Trimming removed 5 bases from V and 5 bases from J, with 12 bases in between. Germline V CDR1 and CDR2: MNHEY, SVGEGT. The CDR3 sequence is 13 residues long. Here the CDR3 DNA reads TGTGCCAGCAGTAAGAGGGGGGAGGAGACCCAGTACTTC. As protein: CASSKRGEETQYF.

This clonotype appeared a few times. V usage is TRBV7-9 and J usage is TRBJ2-5, with TRBD2 matching 7 bases. V trimming: 5 bases; J trimming: 2 bases; junction bases outside the gene matches: 5. CDR3 length: 14 residues. Looked up from germline, CDR1 is SEHNR and CDR2 is FQNEAQ (reference sequence). The CDR3 loop reads CASSPGLVQETQYF. The CDR3 region has the DNA TGTGCCAGCAGCCCTGGACTAGTGCAAGAGACCCAGTACTTC.

This clonotype was found a few times. This chain links TRBV18 with TRBJ1-5; D is possibly TRBD1 (5 bases). CDR1 KGHSH and CDR2 LQKENI come from the germline V gene. The V end lost 3 bases, the J end lost 2 bases, and 14 bases lay between the germline ends. CDR3 length: 16 residues. CDR3 residues: CASSPPGFGGNQPQHF. As DNA, the CDR3 is TGTGCCAGCTCACCCCCAGGGTTTGGGGGCAATCAGCCCCAGCATTTT.

This clonotype has at least ten counts. The gene calls are TRBV7-9 and TRBJ2-1; D is ambiguous. The V gene's germline CDR1 is SEHNR and CDR2 FQNEAQ (reference sequence). V lost 0 bases and J lost 12, with 9 bases in between. The CDR3 runs to 12 residues. The chain's CDR3 is CASSLASSRQFF. The CDR3 DNA reads TGTGCCAGCAGCTTAGCGAGTAGTCGGCAGTTCTTC.

At least ten counts were recorded for this clonotype. The chain couples TRBV12-3 or TRBV12-4 to TRBJ1-3; D remains ambiguous. V was shortened by 3 bases and J by 9 bases, with 15 bases between the two germline ends. This CDR3 has 14 amino acids. The DNA for the CDR3 is TGTGCCAGCAGTTTGCACGACACCCGGAGCACCATATATTTT. Amino acid sequence: CASSLHDTRSTIYF.

Ten or more counts support this clonotype. This chain joins TRBV7-2 and TRBJ2-3; 10 nucleotides agree with TRBD2. This CDR3 spans 14 amino acids. J lost 3 bases, V lost 3 bases, and 0 bases had no gene match. The V gene's germline CDR1 is SGHTA and CDR2 FQGNSA. As DNA, the CDR3 is TGTGCCAGCAGCTTGACTAGCGGGACAGATACGCAGTATTTT. Translating it yields CASSLTSGTDTQYF.

This clonotype was recorded a few times. The gene calls are TRBV7-9 and TRBJ2-1, with no clear D. Trimming took off 5 bases at V and 7 bases at J, with 15 bases between the two ends. The CDR3 extends over 14 amino acids. Germline loops: CDR1 SEHNR, CDR2 FQNEAQ (reference sequence). In nucleotides, the CDR3 is TGTGCCAGCAGCCCCGAAATTACTCTGAATGAGCAGTTCTTC. Its translation is CASSPEITLNEQFF.

This sequence joins TRBV7-7 and TRBJ2-7; TRBD1 is a possible D gene (6 bases). V lost 1 base to trimming and J lost 3 bases, with 16 bases between them. This CDR3 is 16 amino acids long. The germline gives CDR1 SSHAT, CDR2 FNYEAQ (reference sequence). CDR3 nucleotides: TGTGCCAGCAGCTTAGTATGCAGACAGGACGGCTACGAGCAGTACTTC. It specifies CASSLVCRQDGYEQYF.

This clonotype was detected only a few times. V is TRBV7-7 and J is TRBJ2-1; D not resolved. This CDR3 spans 13 amino acids. Trimming cost V 1 base and J 8 bases, with 9 bases left between them. From germline, CDR1 is SSHAT and CDR2 FNYEAQ (reference sequence). This chain's CDR3 is CASSLGRADEQFF. CDR3 sequence (DNA): TGTGCCAGCAGCTTAGGGAGAGCCGATGAGCAGTTCTTC.

A few counts support this clonotype. The V call is TRBV20-1, the J call TRBJ2-4, with D unresolved. Germline V CDR1 and CDR2: DFQATT, SNEGSKA (reference sequence). The CDR3 totals 15 residues. V lost 2 bases to trimming and J lost 3 bases, with 14 bases between them. The CDR3 loop is CSARSGGPDKNIQYF. DNA for the CDR3: TGCAGTGCTAGAAGTGGCGGTCCCGACAAAAACATTCAGTACTTC.

This clonotype was seen more than once but under ten times. The chain employs TRBV14 and TRBJ2-2; D gene ambiguous. The V end was cut by 5 bases, the J end by 0 bases, with 13 bases between. The CDR3 spans 16 residues. In germline, CDR1 is SGHDN, CDR2 FVKESK. The CDR3 protein is CASSSLGPTNTGELFF. In DNA, the CDR3 is TGTGCCAGCAGCTCCCTTGGGCCTACGAACACCGGGGAGCTGTTTTTT.

This clonotype has only a few counts. The CDR3 DNA reads TGTGCCATCAGTGGTGGCCAGTCGGGGGAAAAACTGTTTTTT. The encoded protein is CAISGGQSGEKLFF. The V call is TRBV10-3, the J call TRBJ1-4; D uncertain. Trimming stripped 4 bases from V and 8 bases from J, with 14 bases between. The V gene's germline CDR1 is ENHRY and CDR2 SYGVKD. The CDR3 extends over 14 amino acids.

The CDR3 bases are TGTGCCAGCACTATAAGGGGGGGACCAAGCACCGGGGAGCTGTTTTTT. Translation: CASTIRGGPSTGELFF. The rearrangement uses TRBV7-2 and TRBJ2-2; the D gene is possibly TRBD2 (7 bases). Germline V lookup: CDR1 SGHTA, CDR2 FQGNSA. With 7 bases removed from V and 4 bases from J, the gap between germline ends came to 19 bases. The CDR3 extends over 16 amino acids.

This clonotype was found a few times. The chain recombines TRBV5-1 with TRBJ1-4; D is unclear. The CDR3 extends over 13 amino acids. Trimming shortened V by 2 bases and J by 6 bases, and 8 bases separated the two germline ends. Germline V gives CDR1 SGHRS, CDR2 YFSETQ. The CDR3 region is CASSFVGDEKLFF. CDR3 DNA sequence: TGCGCCAGCAGCTTCGTCGGGGATGAAAAACTGTTTTTT.

The CDR3 is CASSPPGQPFYGYTF. DNA of the CDR3: TGTGCCAGCAGCCCACCGGGACAGCCGTTCTATGGCTACACCTTC. V is TRBV7-9 and J is TRBJ1-2; TRBD1 matches at 7 bases. There are 15 residues in the CDR3. Germline CDR1 is SEHNR and CDR2 is FQNEAQ (reference sequence). J gave up 4 bases and V 5 bases, and 10 bases lay outside the gene matches.